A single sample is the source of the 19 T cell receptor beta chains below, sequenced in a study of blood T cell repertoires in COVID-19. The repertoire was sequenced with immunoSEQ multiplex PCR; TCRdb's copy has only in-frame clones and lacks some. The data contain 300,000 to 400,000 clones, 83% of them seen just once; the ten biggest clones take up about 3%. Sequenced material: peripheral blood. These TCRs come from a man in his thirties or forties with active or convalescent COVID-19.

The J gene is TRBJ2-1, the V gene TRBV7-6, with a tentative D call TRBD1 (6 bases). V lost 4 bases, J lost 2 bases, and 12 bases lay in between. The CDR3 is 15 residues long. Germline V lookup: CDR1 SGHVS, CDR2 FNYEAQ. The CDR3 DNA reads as TGTGCCAGCAGCTCCCAGTGGGGGCCCTACAATGAGCAGTTCTTC. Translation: CASSSQWGPYNEQFF.

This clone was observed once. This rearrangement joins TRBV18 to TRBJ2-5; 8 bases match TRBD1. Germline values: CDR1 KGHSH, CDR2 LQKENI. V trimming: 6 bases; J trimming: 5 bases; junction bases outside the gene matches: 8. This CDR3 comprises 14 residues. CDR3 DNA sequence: TGTGCCAGCTCGGGTCCGACAGGGGATGAGACCCAGTACTTC. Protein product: CASSGPTGDETQYF. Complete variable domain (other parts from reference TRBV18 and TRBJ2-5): NAGVMQNPRHLVRRRGQEARLRCSPMKGHSHVYWYRQLPEEGLKFMVYLQKENIIDESGMPKERFSAEFPKEGPSILRIQQVVRGDSAAYFCASSGPTGDETQYFGPGTRLLVL.

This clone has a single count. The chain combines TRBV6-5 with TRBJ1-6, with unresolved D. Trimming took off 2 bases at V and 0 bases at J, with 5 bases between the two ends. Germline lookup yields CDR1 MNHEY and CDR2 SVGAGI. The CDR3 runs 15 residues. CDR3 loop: CASSYGSSYNSPLHF. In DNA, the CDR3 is TGTGCCAGCAGTTACGGGAGCTCCTATAATTCACCCCTCCACTTT.

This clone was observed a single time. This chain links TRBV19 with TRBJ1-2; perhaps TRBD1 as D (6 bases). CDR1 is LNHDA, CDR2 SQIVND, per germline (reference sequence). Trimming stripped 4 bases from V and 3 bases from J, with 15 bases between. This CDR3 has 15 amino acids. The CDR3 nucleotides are TGTGCCAGTAGTAGGGGGCTACAAAAAGACTATGGCTACACCTTC. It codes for CASSRGLQKDYGYTF. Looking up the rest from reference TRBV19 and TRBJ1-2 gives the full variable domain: DGGITQSPKYLFRKEGQNVTLSCEQNLNHDAMYWYRQDPGQGLRLIYYSQIVNDFQKGDIAEGYSVSREKKESFPLTVTSAQKNPTAFYLCASSRGLQKDYGYTFGSGTRLTVV.

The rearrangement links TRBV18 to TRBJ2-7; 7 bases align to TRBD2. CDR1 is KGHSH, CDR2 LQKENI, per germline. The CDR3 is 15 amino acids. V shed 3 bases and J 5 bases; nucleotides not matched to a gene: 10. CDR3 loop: CASSPGRGSGNEQYF. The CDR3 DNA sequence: TGTGCCAGCTCACCTGGGCGGGGGTCGGGGAACGAGCAGTACTTC.

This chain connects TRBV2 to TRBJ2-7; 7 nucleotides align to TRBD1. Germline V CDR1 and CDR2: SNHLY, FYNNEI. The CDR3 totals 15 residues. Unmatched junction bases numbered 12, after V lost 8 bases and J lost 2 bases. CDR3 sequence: CASRPGTAKTYEQYF. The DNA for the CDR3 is TGTGCCAGCCGACCAGGGACAGCAAAGACCTACGAGCAGTACTTC.

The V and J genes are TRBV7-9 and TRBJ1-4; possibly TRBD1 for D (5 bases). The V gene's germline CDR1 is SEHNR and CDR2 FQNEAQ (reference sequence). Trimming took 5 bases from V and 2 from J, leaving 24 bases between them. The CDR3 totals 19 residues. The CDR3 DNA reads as TGTGCCAGCAGCCCTCCCGAATTCGGAGGGGATGGGACTAATGAAAAACTGTTTTTT. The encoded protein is CASSPPEFGGDGTNEKLFF.

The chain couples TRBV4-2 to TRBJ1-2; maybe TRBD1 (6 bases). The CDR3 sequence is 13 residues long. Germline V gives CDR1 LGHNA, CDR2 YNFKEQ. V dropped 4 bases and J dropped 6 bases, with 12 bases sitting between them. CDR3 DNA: TGTGCCAGCAGCCTTCGGGGGGCTGATGGCTACACCTTC. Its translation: CASSLRGADGYTF.

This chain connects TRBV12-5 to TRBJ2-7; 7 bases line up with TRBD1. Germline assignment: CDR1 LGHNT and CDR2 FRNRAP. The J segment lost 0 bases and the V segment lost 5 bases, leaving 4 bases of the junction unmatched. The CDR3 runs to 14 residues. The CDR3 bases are TGTGCTAGTGGTATGGGACAGAACTCCTACGAGCAGTACTTC. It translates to CASGMGQNSYEQYF.

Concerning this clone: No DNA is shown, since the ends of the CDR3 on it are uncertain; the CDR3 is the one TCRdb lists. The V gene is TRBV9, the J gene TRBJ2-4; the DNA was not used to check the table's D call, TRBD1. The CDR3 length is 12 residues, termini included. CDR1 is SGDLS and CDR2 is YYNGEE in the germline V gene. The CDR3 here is CASSVAGGSLHF.

The CDR3 spells CASSPLPFSGSGNEQYF. CDR3 sequence (DNA): TGTGCCAGCAGCCCCCTTCCTTTTAGCGGGAGCGGAAACGAGCAGTACTTC. The chain uses TRBV11-2 and TRBJ2-7; TRBD2 matches at 9 bases. V was pared by 5 bases and J by 5 bases, with 16 bases of the junction left unmatched. This CDR3 comprises 17 residues. Germline assignment: CDR1 SGHAT and CDR2 FQNNGV.

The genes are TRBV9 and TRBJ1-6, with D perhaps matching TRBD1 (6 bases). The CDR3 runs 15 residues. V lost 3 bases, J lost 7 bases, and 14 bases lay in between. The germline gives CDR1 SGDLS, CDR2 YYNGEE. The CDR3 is CASSAAGAMNSPLHF. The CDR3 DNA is TGTGCCAGCAGCGCCGCAGGGGCGATGAATTCACCCCTCCACTTT.

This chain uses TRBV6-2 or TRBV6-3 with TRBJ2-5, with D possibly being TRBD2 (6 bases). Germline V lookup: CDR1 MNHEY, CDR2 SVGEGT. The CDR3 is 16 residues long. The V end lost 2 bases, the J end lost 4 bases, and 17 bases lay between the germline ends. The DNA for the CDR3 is TGTGCCAGCAGTTACCCCACGGGGGTAGCCGGAGAGACCCAGTACTTC. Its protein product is CASSYPTGVAGETQYF.

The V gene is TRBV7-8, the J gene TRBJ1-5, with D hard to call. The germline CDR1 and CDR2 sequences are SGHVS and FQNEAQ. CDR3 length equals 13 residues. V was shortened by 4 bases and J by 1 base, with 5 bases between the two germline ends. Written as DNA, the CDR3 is TGTGCCAGCAGCTCATTCAGCAATCAGCCCCAGCATTTT. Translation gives CASSSFSNQPQHF.

CDR3 residues: CASSTPALGQGWNQPQHF. The DNA for the CDR3 is TGTGCCAGTAGTACACCCGCCCTTGGACAGGGATGGAATCAGCCCCAGCATTTT. J is TRBJ1-5 and V is TRBV19; 8 positions agree with TRBD1. V was pared by 4 bases and J by 4 bases, with 15 bases of the junction left unmatched. The CDR3 has 18 amino acids. The V gene's germline CDR1 is LNHDA and CDR2 SQIVND (reference sequence).

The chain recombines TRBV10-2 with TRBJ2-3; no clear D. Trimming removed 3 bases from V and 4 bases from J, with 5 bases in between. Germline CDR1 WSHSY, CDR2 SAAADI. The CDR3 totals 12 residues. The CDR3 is CASSDSADTQYF. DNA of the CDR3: TGCGCCAGCAGTGACTCGGCAGATACGCAGTATTTT.

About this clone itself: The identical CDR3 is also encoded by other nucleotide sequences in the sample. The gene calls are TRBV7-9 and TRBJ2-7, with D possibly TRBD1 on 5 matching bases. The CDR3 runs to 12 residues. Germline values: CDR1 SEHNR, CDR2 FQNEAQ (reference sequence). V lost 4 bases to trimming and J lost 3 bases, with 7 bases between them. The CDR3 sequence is CASSSTGYEQYF. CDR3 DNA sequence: TGTGCCAGCAGCTCTACAGGCTACGAGCAGTACTTC.

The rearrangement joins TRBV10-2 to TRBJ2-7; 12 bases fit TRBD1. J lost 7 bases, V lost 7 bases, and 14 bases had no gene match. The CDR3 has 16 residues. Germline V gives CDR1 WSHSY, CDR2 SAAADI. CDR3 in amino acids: CASTASGGQGAGEQYF. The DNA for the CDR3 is TGCGCCAGCACCGCGAGCGGGGGACAGGGGGCAGGTGAGCAGTACTTC.

CDR3 DNA sequence: TGCAGCGTGTCACCGGGACAGGGTCTTTTCTACGAGCAGTACTTC. Its translation is CSVSPGQGLFYEQYF. V and J are TRBV29-1 and TRBJ2-7; 9 bases map to TRBD1. Trimming cost V 6 bases and J 3 bases; bases outside gene matches: 12. In germline, CDR1 is SQVTM, CDR2 ANQGSEA. CDR3 length: 15 amino acids.